The sequence of this T cell receptor beta chain was determined in a study of regulatory T cells in long-lasting Graves disease. General study findings and limits: Accuracy was perhaps lowered by the small sample size.

For this clonotype: The antigen is not known. One end of the junction does not line up with germline, which may come from a read error.

CDR3 size: 12 residues. Germline CDR1 reads KGHSH; CDR2 reads LQKENI. Combining iRepertoire HTBI primers with Arm-PCR of CDR3 regions, the authors built TCR beta libraries. Original analysis: Samples jointly harbored roughly 60 TRBV and over 13 TRBJ segments. One entry per CDR3 protein results from TCRdb running MiXCR on the multiplex PCR reads. The V and J calls follow TCRdb's processing rather than the paper's. The table lists about 400,000 distinct CDR3 sequences, more than 20% of them singletons. Time point given: persistent/refractory GD, antithyroid drugs over 5 years with positive TRAb. Preparation of the TCR library used RNA extracted from PBMCs.

The gene calls are TRBV18 and TRBJ2-5, with 7 bases matching TRBD1. Here the sequenced sample was peripheral blood mononuclear cells (PBMCs), taken when the disease was refractory, from a patient treated with antithyroid drugs. The source of this sequence is a female donor with Graves disease. CDR3 nucleotides: TGTGCCAGCTCAGACTCGGGACAGCGCTTGGACTTC. This gives the protein CASSDSGQRLDF.